The present T cell receptor beta chain was sequenced within a study of T cells in Graves' hyperthyroidism and ophthalmopathy (dated by TCRdb to about 2019). Turning to the overall study: Peripheral blood was collected at initial diagnosis, before any treatment. A discovery cohort of about a hundred patients, fewer than 50 with Graves' ophthalmopathy and 57 with stable Graves' hyperthyroidism, was used to find distinguishing TCR V-J signatures. An independent validation cohort of under 20 hyperthyroidism patients and 17 patients who later progressed to ophthalmopathy tested prospective prediction of ophthalmopathy. The roughly 94 discovery patients were randomly divided into training and test sets at a 7:3 ratio. In addition, the study compared T-cell repertoires in thyroid tissue and in blood from a handful of Graves' hyperthyroidism patients. After blood sampling, hyperthyroidism patients were treated with methimazole at a starting dose of 30 mg daily, and ophthalmopathy patients were treated with high-dose intravenous methylprednisolone. The paper describes TCR Vbeta CDR3 sequencing of 135 peripheral blood samples, made up of 43 ophthalmopathy patients, more than 70 hyperthyroidism patients and 17 progressor patients. General conclusions and limits of the study: In cross-validation, a model built on a 13 V-J signature told ophthalmopathy apart from stable hyperthyroidism with less than 90% sensitivity and roughly 82% specificity, and in testing the same model reached 80%/75%. Most expanded thyroid clonotypes (frequency above 0.001) were also detected in blood, suggesting blood repertoires may reflect thyroid immune responses. No statistical method was used to set the sample size in advance, and investigators knew the group allocation. In validation, the model predicted progression to ophthalmopathy a median of around 6.5 months before onset, with over 60% sensitivity and about 75% specificity.

Amplification of TCR beta CDR3 regions was carried out from RNA transcripts. For the first round of RT-PCR on the TCR CDR3, the HTBI primer set was used together with the Qiagen OneStep RT-PCR kit. The libraries were constructed in a second round of multiplex PCR and then size-selected and purified. Sequencing of the libraries was done on an Illumina HiSeq2000 using paired-end 100 bp reads. Under the source paper's analysis protocol: SOAPnuke was used to process the raw data, throwing out any read that contained adapters or uncalled bases, had a mean Phred below 15, or lacked an exact constant-primer or identifier match. COPE v1.2.5 was used to merge the high-quality paired reads, and each unique nucleotide sequence was defined as a clonotype. MiTCR v1.1 was used to align the clonotypes against IMGT TRBV, TRBD and TRBJ reference segments. Analysis was restricted to V-J combinations with a frequency above 0.0001, which covered about 99% of repertoires. The TCS score was defined as F50 (clonal expansion) divided by E x V (chaos), with BLOSUM62-based TCRdist calculated between CDR3 peptides within each V-J. Welch's t-statistics and random forest reduced 500 to 550 V-J features to around 14, which were used in a naive Bayes classifier (R e1071). TCRdb applied fastp at Q25 and MiXCR to the public reads, then kept only in-frame beta chains. Each entry is one CDR3 protein sequence, shown with its most common DNA and genes. V and J calls and clone size were set by TCRdb, not the authors. The sample data list approximately 640,000 distinct CDR3 sequences, and around 15% of these were observed just once. Of the sample, around 16% falls within the top ten clones.

The CDR3 sequence holds 14 residues, the cysteine and phenylalanine included. Of the read, only the CDR3 DNA is kept; its 42 bases are in frame from base 1. CDR1 and CDR2 (SGHRS, YFSETQ) derive from the germline V gene. V drops 5 bases and J drops 2 bases, leaving 11 bases in between. This clonotype was detected only a few times. What antigen it recognizes has not been identified. No base qualities exist here, and no much larger clone lies one base off it. Stable Graves' hyperthyroidism was defined as no progression to ophthalmopathy during 18 months of follow-up. The hyperthyroidism patients were between 18 and 65 years old and newly diagnosed, with a disease duration of less than 2 months. Any patient with an uncontrolled infection, another autoimmune disease, pregnancy or lactation was excluded. Diagnoses were based on clinical symptoms, serum thyroxine and TRAb, thyroid ultrasound and orbital computed tomography. Ficoll-Paque density gradient centrifugation was used to isolate PBMCs from about 10 ml of fresh peripheral blood. Total RNA was extracted using Trizol reagent, and RNA quality was assessed on an Agilent 2100 Bioanalyzer.

The clonotype was recovered from a man aged 45-65 years with Graves' hyperthyroidism. Sequencing used blood. The chain is assembled from TRBV5-1 and TRBJ2-1; matching of 6 bases hints at TRBD1 as the D gene. DNA sequence: TGCGCCAGCAGGGATGACAGGACCTACAATGAGCAGTTCTTC. This yields the protein CASRDDRTYNEQFF.